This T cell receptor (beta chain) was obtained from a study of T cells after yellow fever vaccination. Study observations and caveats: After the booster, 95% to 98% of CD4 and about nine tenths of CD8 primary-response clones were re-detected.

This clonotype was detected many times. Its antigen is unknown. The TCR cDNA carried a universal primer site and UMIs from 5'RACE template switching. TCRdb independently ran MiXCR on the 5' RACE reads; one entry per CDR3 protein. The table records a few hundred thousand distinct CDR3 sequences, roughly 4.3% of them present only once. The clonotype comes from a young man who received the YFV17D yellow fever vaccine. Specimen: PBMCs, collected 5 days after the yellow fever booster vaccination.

The CDR3 loop reads CASSQDGLAVTIAKNIQYF. The CDR3 DNA reads as TGCGCCAGCAGCCAAGATGGACTAGCGGTGACGATAGCCAAAAACATTCAGTACTTC. The chain couples TRBV4-1 to TRBJ2-4; TRBD2 aligns across 10 bases. CDR3 length: 19 residues. J gave up 0 bases and V 0 bases, and 8 bases lay outside the gene matches. Germline-derived CDR1 and CDR2 are MGHRA and YSYEKL.